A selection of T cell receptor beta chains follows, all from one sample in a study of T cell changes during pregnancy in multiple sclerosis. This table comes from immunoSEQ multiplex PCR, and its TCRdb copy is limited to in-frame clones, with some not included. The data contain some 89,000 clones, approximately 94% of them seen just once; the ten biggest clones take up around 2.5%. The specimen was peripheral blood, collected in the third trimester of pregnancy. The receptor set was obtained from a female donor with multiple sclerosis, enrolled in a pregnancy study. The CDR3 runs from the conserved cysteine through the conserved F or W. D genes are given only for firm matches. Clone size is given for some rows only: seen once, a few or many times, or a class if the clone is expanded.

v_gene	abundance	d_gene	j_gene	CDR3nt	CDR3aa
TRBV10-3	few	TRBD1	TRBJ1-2	TGTGCCATCAGTGATTTGAGGGACAGTATTAACTATGGCTACACCTTC	CAISDLRDSINYGYTF
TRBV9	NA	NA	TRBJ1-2	TGTGCCAGCAGCGTAGTGGGGACTATTGAGGGCTACACCTTC	CASSVVGTIEGYTF
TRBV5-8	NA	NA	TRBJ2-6	TGTGCCAGCAGCTTGGATATACACGCTAGAGCCAACGTCCTGACTTTC	CASSLDIHARANVLTF
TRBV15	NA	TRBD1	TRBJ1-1	TGTGCCACCAGCACCCGGGACAGAACAAACACTGAAGCTTTCTTT	CATSTRDRTNTEAFF
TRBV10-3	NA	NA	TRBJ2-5	TGTGCCATCAGTGAGGCCATTCCAGGGGCCATCCAAGAGACCCAGTACTTC	CAISEAIPGAIQETQYF
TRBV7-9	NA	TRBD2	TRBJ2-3	TGTGCCAGCCGGGCCGAATTTGGGGGGGGCACAGATACGCAGTATTTT	CASRAEFGGGTDTQYF
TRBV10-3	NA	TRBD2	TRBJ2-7	TGTGCCGTAGGACTAGCGGCCTCCTACGAGCAGTACTTC	CAVGLAASYEQYF
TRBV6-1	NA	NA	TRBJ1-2	TGTGCCAGCAGTGCGGGGGTTACCTATGGCTACACCTTC	CASSAGVTYGYTF
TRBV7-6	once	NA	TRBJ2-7	TGTGCCAGCAGCTTAGAAATACTACGGGAGCAGTACTTC	CASSLEILREQYF
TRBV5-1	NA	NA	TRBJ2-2	TGCGCCAGCAGCTTGGAGCGGGTCCTTTATCGGCAGACCGGGGAGCTGTTTTTT	CASSLERVLYRQTGELFF
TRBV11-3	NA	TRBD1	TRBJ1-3	TGTGCCAGCAGCTTTACCCCGACAGGGTTTAGCTACACCATATATTTT	CASSFTPTGFSYTIYF
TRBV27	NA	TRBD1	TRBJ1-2	TGTGCCAGCAGTGTACGGACAGGAGATTATGGCTACACCTTC	CASSVRTGDYGYTF
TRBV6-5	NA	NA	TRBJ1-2	TGTGCCACTGAAACAGGGAGCGATGGCTACACCTTC	CATETGSDGYTF
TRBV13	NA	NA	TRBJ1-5	TGTGCCAGCAGCTTGGGGAGGCGTCAGCCCCAGCATTTT	CASSLGRRQPQHF
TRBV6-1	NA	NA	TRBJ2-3	TGTGCCAGCAAGGACTTATGGAATGCGCAGTATTTT	CASKDLWNAQYF
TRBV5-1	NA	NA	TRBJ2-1	TGCGCCAGCAGCTTGGAGCATCCGGGGGGCGACGAGCAGTTCTTC	CASSLEHPGGDEQFF
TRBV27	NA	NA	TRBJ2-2	TGTGCCAGCAGTTCCTACCGGGTCGACACCGGGGAGCTGTTTTTT	CASSSYRVDTGELFF
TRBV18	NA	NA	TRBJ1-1	TGTGCCAGCTCTCCAACACAGGGTACGGGCCTTAACACTGAAGCTTTCTTT	CASSPTQGTGLNTEAFF
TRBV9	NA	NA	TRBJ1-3	TGTGCCAGCAGCGTAGAGCTTCGGGGCTCTGGAAACACCATATATTTT	CASSVELRGSGNTIYF
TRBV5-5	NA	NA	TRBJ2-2	TGTGCCAGCAGCCCCCAGGGGCCGTCGAACACCGGGGAGCTGTTTTTT	CASSPQGPSNTGELFF
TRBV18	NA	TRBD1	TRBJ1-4	TGTGCCAGCTCACCGGCCGGGACAGGGTTCCCCAGGTCTGAAAAACTGTTTTTT	CASSPAGTGFPRSEKLFF
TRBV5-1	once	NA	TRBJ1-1	TGCGCCAGCAGCTTGGATTCCGGGATGAACACTGAAGCTTTCTTT	CASSLDSGMNTEAFF
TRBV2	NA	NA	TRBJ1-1	TGTGCCAGCCTTCCCGGGTGGAACACTGAAGCTTTCTTT	CASLPGWNTEAFF
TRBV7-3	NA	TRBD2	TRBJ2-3	TGTGCCAGCAGCCCCCTTAGGACTAGCGGGCCAGATACGCAGTATTTT	CASSPLRTSGPDTQYF
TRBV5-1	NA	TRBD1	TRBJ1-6	TGCGCCAGCAGCACATCCGGACAGGGTATGATTAATTCACCCCTCCACTTT	CASSTSGQGMINSPLHF
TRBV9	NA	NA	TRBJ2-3	TGTGCCAGCAGCGTCGAACAGGTCCTTATCTCAGATACGCAGTATTTT	CASSVEQVLISDTQYF
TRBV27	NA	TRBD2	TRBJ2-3	TGTGCCAGCAATCGGAACCTAGCGGGGGGGACAGATACGCAGTATTTT	CASNRNLAGGTDTQYF
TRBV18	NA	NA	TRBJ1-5	TGTGCCAGCTCACCAGCCACGGGTCAGCCCCAGCATTTT	CASSPATGQPQHF
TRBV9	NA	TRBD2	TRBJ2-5	TGTGCCAGCAGCGTAGTTGCGGGGGTCTCAGAGACCCAGTACTTC	CASSVVAGVSETQYF
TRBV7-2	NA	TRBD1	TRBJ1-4	TGTGCCAGCAGCCCCGGGACAGGGGCACGGAAACTGTTTTTT	CASSPGTGARKLFF
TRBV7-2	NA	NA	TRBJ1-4	TGTGCCAGCAGCCCGCAGACTCAGGGGCGCGGTGAAAAACTGTTTTTT	CASSPQTQGRGEKLFF
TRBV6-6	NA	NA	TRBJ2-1	TGTGCCAGCAGTTACTCGAGTAATGAGCAGTTCTTC	CASSYSSNEQFF
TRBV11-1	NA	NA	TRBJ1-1	TGTGCCAGCAGCTTAGCGGCAACGAACACTGAAGCTTTCTTT	CASSLAATNTEAFF